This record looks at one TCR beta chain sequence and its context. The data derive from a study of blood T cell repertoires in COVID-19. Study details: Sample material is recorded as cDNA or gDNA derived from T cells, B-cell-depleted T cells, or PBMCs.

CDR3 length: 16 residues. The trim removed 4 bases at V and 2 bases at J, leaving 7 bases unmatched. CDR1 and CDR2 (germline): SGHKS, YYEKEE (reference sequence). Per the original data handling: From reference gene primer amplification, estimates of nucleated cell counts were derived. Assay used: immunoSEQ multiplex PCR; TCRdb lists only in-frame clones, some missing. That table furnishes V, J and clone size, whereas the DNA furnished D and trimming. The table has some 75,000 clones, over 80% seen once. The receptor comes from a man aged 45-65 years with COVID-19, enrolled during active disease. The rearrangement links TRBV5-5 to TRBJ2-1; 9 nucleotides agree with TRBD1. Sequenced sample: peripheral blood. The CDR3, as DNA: TGTGCCAGCAGCACGGGGACAGGGCTGACCTACAATGAGCAGTTCTTC. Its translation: CASSTGTGLTYNEQFF.